These 3 T cell receptor beta chains share one sample of origin, sequenced in a study of OX40 agonist ivuxolimab in advanced cancers. Only in-frame clones appear in the TCRdb table, and some are missing; sequencing was by immunoSEQ multiplex PCR. The sample lists 45,000 to 50,000 clones, approximately 86% occurring once. The sequencing used CD4+ or CD8+ T cells sorted from blood, collected in a trial of the OX40 agonist ivuxolimab. These receptors all come from an adult with an advanced solid tumor such as melanoma, head and neck, liver or kidney cancer.

The genes are TRBV10-3 and TRBJ2-5; D ambiguous. The end of the DNA is better explained by TRBJ2-7, so the J call may be wrong. Germline values: CDR1 ENHRY, CDR2 SYGVKD. The CDR3 consists of 13 residues. CDR3 coding DNA: TGTGCCAGTACGGACGGAGACTCCTACGAGCAGTACTTC. It codes for CASTDGDSYEQYF.

V gene TRBV7-6 combines with J gene TRBJ2-6, with D unresolved. From germline, CDR1 is SGHVS and CDR2 FNYEAQ. V was shortened by 5 bases and J by 15 bases, with 32 bases between the two germline ends. The CDR3 is made up of 18 amino acids. The CDR3 nucleotides are TGTGCCAGCAGCACGCAGTGTGAATCTCCAAAGTCGGGCCAACGCCTGACTTTC. It encodes CASSTQCESPKSGQRLTF.

V usage is TRBV5-1 and J usage is TRBJ1-2; no clear D gene. CDR3 length: 16 amino acids. Trimming pared 0 bases from V and 2 bases from J, leaving 14 bases between. Per the germline V gene, CDR1 is SGHRS and CDR2 is YFSETQ. This CDR3 reads CASSLEVGRQNYGYTF. CDR3 coding DNA: TGCGCCAGCAGCTTGGAGGTAGGGCGCCAAAACTATGGCTACACCTTC.